This is a list of T cell receptor beta chains from one sample in a study of blood T cell repertoires in COVID-19. Some clones are missing from TCRdb's copy, which holds only in-frame ones; the method was immunoSEQ multiplex PCR. The sample holds tens of thousands of clones, approximately 84% seen once. The sequencing input was peripheral blood. These receptors all stem from a man aged 45-65 years with active or convalescent COVID-19. CDR3s include the opening cysteine and the closing phenylalanine or tryptophan. Each record gives: CDR3 length, V gene, D gene, clone size, J gene, CDR3 DNA, CDR3 protein. The D gene is left open where the match is weak. Clone size appears in some rows only: once, few, many, or a class for an expanded clone.

cdr3_length: 13; v_call: TRBV6-5; d_call: .; clone_size: .; j_call: TRBJ1-1; cdr3_nt: TGTGCCAGCTTTAACAGGGCGTACACTGAAGCTTTCTTT; cdr3_aa: CASFNRAYTEAFF
cdr3_length: 14; v_call: TRBV19; d_call: TRBD1; clone_size: .; j_call: TRBJ1-6; cdr3_nt: TGTGCCAGCAGACAGGGCACCTATAATTCACCCCTCCACTTT; cdr3_aa: CASRQGTYNSPLHF
cdr3_length: 15; v_call: TRBV5-4; d_call: .; clone_size: .; j_call: TRBJ2-6; cdr3_nt: TGTGCCAGCAGCTACCAGGGATCTGGGGCCAACGTCCTGACTTTC; cdr3_aa: CASSYQGSGANVLTF
cdr3_length: 15; v_call: TRBV7-9; d_call: .; clone_size: .; j_call: TRBJ2-3; cdr3_nt: TGTGCCAGCAGCCCCACGGGGGTGGGCACAGATACGCAGTATTTT; cdr3_aa: CASSPTGVGTDTQYF
cdr3_length: 16; v_call: TRBV3-1/TRBV3-2; d_call: TRBD1; clone_size: once; j_call: TRBJ1-2; cdr3_nt: TGTGCCAGCAGCCAAGTGGCAAGGACAGGGGTTAATGGCTACACCTTC; cdr3_aa: CASSQVARTGVNGYTF
cdr3_length: 13; v_call: TRBV5-1; d_call: .; clone_size: .; j_call: TRBJ2-1; cdr3_nt: TGCGCCAGCAGCTTGGCCACCGCGAATGAGCAGTTCTTC; cdr3_aa: CASSLATANEQFF
cdr3_length: 14; v_call: TRBV3-1/TRBV3-2; d_call: TRBD2; clone_size: .; j_call: TRBJ2-1; cdr3_nt: TGTGCCAGCAGCCCTAGCGGGGGTTACAATGAGCAGTTCTTC; cdr3_aa: CASSPSGGYNEQFF
cdr3_length: 16; v_call: TRBV30; d_call: .; clone_size: .; j_call: TRBJ1-2; cdr3_nt: TGTGCCTGGAGTGTACATCGGCAGGGTGAAATTGATGGCTACACCTTC; cdr3_aa: CAWSVHRQGEIDGYTF
cdr3_length: 12; v_call: TRBV29-1; d_call: .; clone_size: .; j_call: TRBJ2-2; cdr3_nt: TGCAGCGTTGGAGGGGGGGGCGGGGAGCTGTTTTTT; cdr3_aa: CSVGGGGGELFF
cdr3_length: 13; v_call: TRBV12-3/TRBV12-4; d_call: .; clone_size: .; j_call: TRBJ1-2; cdr3_nt: TGTGCCAGCAGTTTCAGTATTAACTATGGCTACACCTTC; cdr3_aa: CASSFSINYGYTF
cdr3_length: 17; v_call: TRBV5-8; d_call: .; clone_size: .; j_call: TRBJ1-6; cdr3_nt: TGTGCCAGCAGCTTTTTGACAGACAGCTCCTATAATTCACCCCTCCACTTT; cdr3_aa: CASSFLTDSSYNSPLHF
cdr3_length: 16; v_call: TRBV5-6; d_call: .; clone_size: .; j_call: TRBJ2-2; cdr3_nt: TGTGCCAGCAGCTTGCGTCCAGGGCCTAACACCGGGGAGCTGTTTTTT; cdr3_aa: CASSLRPGPNTGELFF
cdr3_length: 10; v_call: TRBV20-1; d_call: .; clone_size: .; j_call: TRBJ1-1; cdr3_nt: TGCAGTGCTTTGGAGGGTGAAGCTTTCTTT; cdr3_aa: CSALEGEAFF
cdr3_length: 16; v_call: TRBV5-4; d_call: .; clone_size: .; j_call: TRBJ2-1; cdr3_nt: TGTGCCAGCAGCTTGGGACACCTCAAATCCTACAATGAGCAGTTCTTC; cdr3_aa: CASSLGHLKSYNEQFF
cdr3_length: 17; v_call: TRBV3-1/TRBV3-2; d_call: .; clone_size: .; j_call: TRBJ2-1; cdr3_nt: TGTGCCAGCAGGAAACACCATAGCGCGAGCTCCTACAATGAGCAGTTCTTC; cdr3_aa: CASRKHHSASSYNEQFF
cdr3_length: 15; v_call: TRBV9; d_call: TRBD2; clone_size: .; j_call: TRBJ2-1; cdr3_nt: TGTGCCAGCAGCCTCCGGGACTACTCCTACAATGAGCAGTTCTTC; cdr3_aa: CASSLRDYSYNEQFF
cdr3_length: 15; v_call: TRBV28; d_call: TRBD2; clone_size: .; j_call: TRBJ2-3; cdr3_nt: TGTGCCAGCAGTTCCCCTAGCGGGGTTCGAGATACGCAGTATTTT; cdr3_aa: CASSSPSGVRDTQYF
cdr3_length: 16; v_call: TRBV3-1/TRBV3-2; d_call: .; clone_size: .; j_call: TRBJ1-4; cdr3_nt: TGTGCCAGCAGCCTCCACGGGTCAGGGGATCGTGAAAAACTGTTTTTT; cdr3_aa: CASSLHGSGDREKLFF
cdr3_length: 14; v_call: TRBV7-9; d_call: TRBD1; clone_size: .; j_call: TRBJ1-4; cdr3_nt: TGTGCCAGCAGCATCGGGGACAGGGATGAAAAACTGTTTTTT; cdr3_aa: CASSIGDRDEKLFF
cdr3_length: 15; v_call: TRBV5-4; d_call: TRBD2; clone_size: .; j_call: TRBJ2-3; cdr3_nt: TGTGCCAGCAGCTCAGCGGGGTCTAGCACAGATACGCAGTATTTT; cdr3_aa: CASSSAGSSTDTQYF
cdr3_length: 21; v_call: TRBV23-1; d_call: TRBD2; clone_size: .; j_call: TRBJ2-1; cdr3_nt: TGCGCCAGCAGTCAATCGAGTCAGCGGGGGGTCATACATAGCTCCTACAATGAGCAGTTCTTC; cdr3_aa: CASSQSSQRGVIHSSYNEQFF
cdr3_length: 15; v_call: TRBV3-1/TRBV3-2; d_call: TRBD2; clone_size: once; j_call: TRBJ2-2; cdr3_nt: TGTGCCAGCAGCCTGCAGCGGGGCTACACCGGGGAGCTGTTTTTT; cdr3_aa: CASSLQRGYTGELFF
cdr3_length: 16; v_call: TRBV27; d_call: .; clone_size: .; j_call: TRBJ1-6; cdr3_nt: TGTGCCAGCAGGATAGGCGGGACTACCTATAATTCACCCCTCCACTTT; cdr3_aa: CASRIGGTTYNSPLHF
cdr3_length: 13; v_call: TRBV29-1; d_call: .; clone_size: .; j_call: TRBJ1-5; cdr3_nt: TGCAGCGTTGGAGCGTCTCCCAATCAGCCCCAGCATTTT; cdr3_aa: CSVGASPNQPQHF
cdr3_length: 15; v_call: TRBV11-2; d_call: TRBD1; clone_size: .; j_call: TRBJ1-6; cdr3_nt: TGTGCCAGCAGCCTAGAAGGGACAGAGGGTTCACCCCTCCACTTT; cdr3_aa: CASSLEGTEGSPLHF
cdr3_length: 13; v_call: TRBV5-6; d_call: .; clone_size: .; j_call: TRBJ2-5; cdr3_nt: TGTGCCAGCAGCCCGGGACTCCAAGAGACCCAGTACTTC; cdr3_aa: CASSPGLQETQYF
cdr3_length: 15; v_call: TRBV7-9; d_call: .; clone_size: once; j_call: TRBJ1-1; cdr3_nt: TGTGCCAGCAGCTTATCAGGGAAGACGAACACTGAAGCTTTCTTT; cdr3_aa: CASSLSGKTNTEAFF
cdr3_length: 14; v_call: TRBV11-2; d_call: .; clone_size: .; j_call: TRBJ2-4; cdr3_nt: TGTGCCAGCAGCGTTACAGGAGCCAAAAACATTCAGTACTTC; cdr3_aa: CASSVTGAKNIQYF
cdr3_length: 16; v_call: TRBV27; d_call: .; clone_size: few; j_call: TRBJ1-2; cdr3_nt: TGTGCCAGCAGTTACGCAGGGAACTGGGCTAACTATGGCTACACCTTC; cdr3_aa: CASSYAGNWANYGYTF
cdr3_length: 13; v_call: TRBV27; d_call: .; clone_size: .; j_call: TRBJ2-7; cdr3_nt: TGTGCCAGCAGTTTCGGGACAAACTACGAGCAGTACTTC; cdr3_aa: CASSFGTNYEQYF
cdr3_length: 18; v_call: TRBV6-2/TRBV6-3; d_call: .; clone_size: .; j_call: TRBJ1-5; cdr3_nt: TGTGCCAGCAGTTCCCACTATCGAATACAGGGTAGCAATCAGCCCCAGCATTTT; cdr3_aa: CASSSHYRIQGSNQPQHF
cdr3_length: 12; v_call: TRBV12-3/TRBV12-4; d_call: TRBD1; clone_size: .; j_call: TRBJ1-3; cdr3_nt: TGTGCCACCGGGACAGCTGGAAACACCATATATTTT; cdr3_aa: CATGTAGNTIYF
cdr3_length: 13; v_call: TRBV13; d_call: .; clone_size: .; j_call: TRBJ1-2; cdr3_nt: TGTGCCAGCAGCCCGAGGGAGGAGCGGGGCTACACCTTC; cdr3_aa: CASSPREERGYTF
cdr3_length: 14; v_call: TRBV5-8; d_call: .; clone_size: .; j_call: TRBJ1-2; cdr3_nt: TGTGCCAGCAGCCCCAAGCTTCAGGGCTATGGCTACACCTTC; cdr3_aa: CASSPKLQGYGYTF
cdr3_length: 13; v_call: TRBV27; d_call: .; clone_size: medium-sized; j_call: TRBJ1-6; cdr3_nt: TGTGCCAGCACTGGGGGCTCCAATTCACCCCTCCACTTT; cdr3_aa: CASTGGSNSPLHF
cdr3_length: 19; v_call: TRBV5-5; d_call: .; clone_size: .; j_call: TRBJ2-1; cdr3_nt: TGTGCCAGCAGCTTGGTAGGCTTTCGCTGGACAGATCTTAACAATGAGCAGTTCTTC; cdr3_aa: CASSLVGFRWTDLNNEQFF
cdr3_length: 16; v_call: TRBV5-3; d_call: TRBD1; clone_size: .; j_call: TRBJ1-6; cdr3_nt: TGTGCCAGAAGCTTGGAAGGACAGGTTGTAAATTCACCCCTCCACTTT; cdr3_aa: CARSLEGQVVNSPLHF
cdr3_length: 14; v_call: TRBV18; d_call: .; clone_size: once; j_call: TRBJ1-1; cdr3_nt: TGTGCCAGCTCACCGGCCAGGGGACCGAATGAAGCTTTCTTT; cdr3_aa: CASSPARGPNEAFF
cdr3_length: 16; v_call: TRBV2; d_call: TRBD2; clone_size: .; j_call: TRBJ2-3; cdr3_nt: TGTGCCAGCGCTCACACTAGCGGGGGGGCGGCAGATACGCAGTATTTT; cdr3_aa: CASAHTSGGAADTQYF